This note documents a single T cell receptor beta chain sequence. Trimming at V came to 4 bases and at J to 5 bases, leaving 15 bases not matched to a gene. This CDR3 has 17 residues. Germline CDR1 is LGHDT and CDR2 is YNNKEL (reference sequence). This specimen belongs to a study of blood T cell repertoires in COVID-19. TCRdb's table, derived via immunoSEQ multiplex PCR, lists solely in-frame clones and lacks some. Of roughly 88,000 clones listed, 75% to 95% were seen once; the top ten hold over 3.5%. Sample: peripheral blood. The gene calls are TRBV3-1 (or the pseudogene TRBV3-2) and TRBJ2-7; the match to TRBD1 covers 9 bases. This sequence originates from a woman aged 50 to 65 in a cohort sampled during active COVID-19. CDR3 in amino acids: CASSPGTGMRSGHEQYF. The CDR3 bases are TGTGCCAGCAGCCCGGGGACAGGGATGAGGAGTGGCCACGAGCAGTACTTC.